This paragraph covers one TCR beta chain sequence. This sample was included in a study of OX40 agonist ivuxolimab in advanced cancers. The assay was immunoSEQ multiplex PCR, and TCRdb's table has in-frame clones only and misses some. The sample lists about 23,000 clones; less than 90% were seen once. The CDR3 extends over 17 amino acids. Germline V gene data show CDR1 as LGHNT and CDR2 as FRNRAP. Trimming removed 7 bases from V and 4 bases from J; junction bases left unmatched: 13. The sample consisted of CD4+ or CD8+ T cells sorted from blood, taken in a trial of the OX40 agonist ivuxolimab. The chain carries TRBV12-5 and TRBJ1-5; 10 bases are shared with TRBD1. This TCR came from an adult with an advanced solid tumor such as melanoma, head and neck, liver or kidney cancer. CDR3 amino acids: CASVPSLPGQGNQPQHF. The CDR3 coding sequence is TGTGCTAGTGTCCCCTCCCTACCGGGACAGGGGAATCAGCCCCAGCATTTT.